This T cell receptor beta chain comes out of a study of blood T cells in healthy people across ages. A sample-barcoded 5' primer and a J-beta primer mix were used in a second PCR of about 7 to 12 cycles. TCRdb passed the 5' RACE reads through MiXCR, listing each CDR3 protein once. The table lists some 1.8 million distinct CDR3 sequences, about two fifths of them singletons. V lost 4 bases to trimming and J lost 3 bases, with 10 bases between them. The CDR3 has 13 amino acids. V gene TRBV12-3 or TRBV12-4 combines with J gene TRBJ2-7, with a possible D match to TRBD2 (5 bases). The sequence was collected from a human donor in good health. The specimen was blood. The CDR3 sequence: CASSSPADYEQYF. CDR3 in DNA: TGTGCCAGCAGTTCCCCAGCGGACTACGAGCAGTACTTC.